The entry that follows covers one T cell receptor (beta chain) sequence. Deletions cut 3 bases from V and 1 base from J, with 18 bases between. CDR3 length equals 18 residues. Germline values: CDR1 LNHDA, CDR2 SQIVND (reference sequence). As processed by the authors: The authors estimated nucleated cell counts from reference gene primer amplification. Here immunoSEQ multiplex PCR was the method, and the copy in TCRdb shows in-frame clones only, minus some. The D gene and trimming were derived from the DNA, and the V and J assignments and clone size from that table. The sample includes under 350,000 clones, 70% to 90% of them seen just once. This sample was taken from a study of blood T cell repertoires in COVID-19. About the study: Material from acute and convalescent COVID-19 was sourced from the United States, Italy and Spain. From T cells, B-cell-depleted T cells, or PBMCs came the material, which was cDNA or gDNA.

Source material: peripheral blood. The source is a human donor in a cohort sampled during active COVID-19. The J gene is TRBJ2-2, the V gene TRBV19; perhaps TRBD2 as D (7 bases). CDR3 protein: CASSMRVGGPGNTGELFF. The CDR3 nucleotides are TGTGCCAGTAGTATGAGGGTCGGGGGGCCAGGGAACACCGGGGAGCTGTTTTTT.